Listed below are T cell receptor beta chains from one sample, sequenced in a study of cytomegalovirus exposure and HLA in healthy donors. TCRdb keeps only in-frame clones here, not all; method: immunoSEQ multiplex PCR. The sample gives 170,000 or so clones, under 80% of which show up once; more than 1.1% is in the top ten. Sequences were obtained from PBMCs. The receptor set was obtained from a woman aged 30 to 39 in good health and CMV-seronegative. The CDR3 runs from the conserved cysteine through the conserved F or W. A D gene is named only where the DNA matches it firmly. Clone sizes are given selectively: once, few, many, or a class where the clone is expanded.

d_call	v_call	clone_size	j_call	cdr3_nt	cdr3_aa
-	TRBV15	-	TRBJ1-5	TGTGCCACCAAGGTCACAGGAGTCAACAATCAGCCCCAGCATTTT	CATKVTGVNNQPQHF
TRBD1	TRBV15	few	TRBJ1-1	TGTGCCACCAGCAGAGATCAGGGGGCCGGATCTAACACTGAAGCTTTCTTT	CATSRDQGAGSNTEAFF
-	TRBV5-8	-	TRBJ2-7	TGTGCCAGCAGCTTGGACTACTACGAGCAGTACTTC	CASSLDYYEQYF
TRBD2	TRBV27	-	TRBJ2-3	TGTGCCAGCAGTCTTAGCGGGGGGGCGCCAGATACGCAGTATTTT	CASSLSGGAPDTQYF
-	TRBV2	-	TRBJ2-3	TGTGCCAGCAAGTTGAGAACTAGCCGCACAGATACGCAGTATTTT	CASKLRTSRTDTQYF
TRBD1	TRBV14	-	TRBJ2-7	TGTGCCAGCAGCCCGGCGGGACAGGGGATGGAGCAGTACTTC	CASSPAGQGMEQYF
TRBD1	TRBV6-1	few	TRBJ2-2	TGTGCCAGCAGTGTGAGACAGGGCCTAAACACCGGGGAGCTGTTTTTT	CASSVRQGLNTGELFF
-	TRBV9	-	TRBJ2-5	TGTGCCAGCAGCCCCGACAGTCAAGAGACCCAGTACTTC	CASSPDSQETQYF
TRBD1	TRBV28	-	TRBJ1-2	TGTGCCAGCAGGAGACAGGGGTACGGCTATGGCTACACCTTC	CASRRQGYGYGYTF
TRBD1	TRBV19	-	TRBJ1-2	TGTGCCAGTAGTATGGACAGGCAGCGTGGCTACACCTTC	CASSMDRQRGYTF
-	TRBV2	-	TRBJ1-2	TGTGCCAGCAGTGAATCTGGCAGGGGTAACTATGGCTACACCTTC	CASSESGRGNYGYTF
TRBD2	TRBV19	-	TRBJ2-3	TGTGCCAGTAGTGTCCTAGCGGGGACTACAGATACGCAGTATTTT	CASSVLAGTTDTQYF
-	TRBV7-9	-	TRBJ2-2	TGTGCCAGCAGCTACTGGAACACCGGGGAGCTGTTTTTT	CASSYWNTGELFF
TRBD1	TRBV19	-	TRBJ1-2	TGTGCCAGTAGTAAAGACAGGGTAGCTGGCTACACCTTC	CASSKDRVAGYTF
-	TRBV2	once	TRBJ2-7	TGTGCCAGCAGTTCAAACGGGGTTTCCTACGAGCAGTACTTC	CASSSNGVSYEQYF
TRBD2	TRBV19	-	TRBJ2-7	TGTGCCAGTAGCCAGAATAGCGGGGGGGCGTACGAGCAGTACTTC	CASSQNSGGAYEQYF
TRBD2	TRBV19	-	TRBJ2-5	TGTGCCAGTAGTCGCGGGGGAGCCCTAGGGGAGACCCAGTACTTC	CASSRGGALGETQYF
-	TRBV4-2	few	TRBJ2-3	TGTGCCAGCAGCCAAACCACTAGTAGCTCAGATACGCAGTATTTT	CASSQTTSSSDTQYF
-	TRBV18	-	TRBJ1-3	TGTGCCAGCTCACCATCAGGGGCAGGAGACACCATATATTTT	CASSPSGAGDTIYF
TRBD1	TRBV30	-	TRBJ1-1	TGTGCCTGGAGTATCCCGGGACAGCCGAACACTGAAGCTTTCTTT	CAWSIPGQPNTEAFF
-	TRBV7-6	-	TRBJ1-2	TGTGCCAGCAGCGATGGAGGCGGCGGCTATGGCTACACCTTC	CASSDGGGGYGYTF
-	TRBV5-1	-	TRBJ1-3	TGCGCCAGCAGCCTGGAGGGACAATCTGGAAACACCATATATTTT	CASSLEGQSGNTIYF
-	TRBV2	-	TRBJ2-7	TGTGCCAGCAGTGGTGGCGGGACGAATTCCTACGAGCAGTACTTC	CASSGGGTNSYEQYF
-	TRBV5-1	-	TRBJ2-3	TGCGCCAGCAGCTTGGGGCCCGAGGAGGATACGCAGTATTTT	CASSLGPEEDTQYF
-	TRBV5-1	-	TRBJ2-7	TGCGCCAGCAGCGGCGGGACGGGGAGGTACGAGCAGTACTTC	CASSGGTGRYEQYF
-	TRBV9	-	TRBJ2-6	TGTGCCAGCAGCGTAGGTCGGGTTGGGGCCAACGTCCTGACTTTC	CASSVGRVGANVLTF
-	TRBV28	-	TRBJ1-6	TGTGCCAGCAGTTCCGAAGGGAGCTCCTATAATTCACCCCTCCACTTT	CASSSEGSSYNSPLHF
TRBD1	TRBV9	once	TRBJ1-1	TGTGCCAGCAGCCCGCGGGGACAGGGGGTAAAACAGGCTGAAGCTTTCTTT	CASSPRGQGVKQAEAFF
-	TRBV7-8	-	TRBJ1-2	TGTGCCAGCACCCAAGGGTGGGGCACAGGGCCGACTTATGGCTACACCTTC	CASTQGWGTGPTYGYTF
-	TRBV5-5	-	TRBJ1-5	TGTGCCAGCAGCTCCTTTAATCAGCCCCAGCATTTT	CASSSFNQPQHF
TRBD1	TRBV28	once	TRBJ1-2	TGTGCCAGCAGCTACAGGGGGGACTATGGCTACACCTTC	CASSYRGDYGYTF
TRBD1	TRBV7-3	-	TRBJ1-2	TGTGCCAGCAGCACTAATACAGGGGGGTATGGCTACACCTTC	CASSTNTGGYGYTF
-	TRBV7-9	-	TRBJ1-1	TGTGCCAGCAGCTTAGATAAGGGAGGAGGCACTGAAGCTTTCTTT	CASSLDKGGGTEAFF
-	TRBV7-9	-	TRBJ2-3	TGTGCCAGCAGCGGATGGGAGGATACGCAGTATTTT	CASSGWEDTQYF
-	TRBV18	-	TRBJ1-1	TGTGCCAGCTTCGGGGTACCGGGGACTGAAGCTTTCTTT	CASFGVPGTEAFF
-	TRBV5-1	-	TRBJ2-1	TGCGCCAGCAGCCCCGACAGGAACAATGAGCAGTTCTTC	CASSPDRNNEQFF
TRBD2	TRBV5-1	-	TRBJ2-1	TGCGCCAGCACCAGGGAGGGCTGCAATGAGCAGTTCTTC	CASTREGCNEQFF
TRBD1	TRBV28	-	TRBJ2-1	TGTGCCAGCAGTTCACAGGGGATTGGGAACAATGAGCAGTTCTTC	CASSSQGIGNNEQFF
-	TRBV7-9	-	TRBJ2-3	TGTGCCAGCAGCCTCATGGGCGCAGATACGCAGTATTTT	CASSLMGADTQYF
TRBD2	TRBV5-6	-	TRBJ2-3	TGTGCCAGCAGCTTGGCCTTAGCGGGGGGAGTAGATACGCAGTATTTT	CASSLALAGGVDTQYF
-	TRBV5-1	-	TRBJ2-3	TGCGCCAGCAGCTTGGGTTCTAGCGTTAACACAGATACGCAGTATTTT	CASSLGSSVNTDTQYF
-	TRBV5-3	-	TRBJ1-2	TGTGCCCCGCTCTGGCACTATGGCTACACCTTC	CAPLWHYGYTF
TRBD2	TRBV11-2	-	TRBJ2-1	TGTGCCAGCAGTCACCCCCCGGGGCGGGGGGGATACAATGAGCAGTTCTTC	CASSHPPGRGGYNEQFF
-	TRBV14	-	TRBJ1-1	TGTGCCAGCAGCCAACGGGGGAACACTGAAGCTTTCTTT	CASSQRGNTEAFF
-	TRBV2	-	TRBJ2-3	TGTGCCAGCAGTGAAGCGCTAGGAGATACGCAGTATTTT	CASSEALGDTQYF
TRBD2	TRBV5-4	-	TRBJ2-7	TGTGCCAGCAGCGACGGGGGAGCGACTAGCGGGGGGTACTACGAGCAGTACTTC	CASSDGGATSGGYYEQYF
-	TRBV19	-	TRBJ2-7	TGTGCCAGTAGTACCTTTGCCGGGTCCTACGAGCAGTACTTC	CASSTFAGSYEQYF
TRBD1	TRBV5-1	-	TRBJ1-3	TGCGCCAGCAGCTTGGAGGGGGCGATCTCGGGGACCATATATTTT	CASSLEGAISGTIYF
-	TRBV10-3	-	TRBJ1-5	TGTGCCATCAGGGGGATGGGAGATCAGCCCCAGCATTTT	CAIRGMGDQPQHF
-	TRBV27	-	TRBJ2-7	TGTGCCAGCAGTTTTGGGCCGGGCCTCCCTGGAGGGTACGAGCAGTACTTC	CASSFGPGLPGGYEQYF
-	TRBV5-1	-	TRBJ1-6	TGCGCCAGCAGCTTCTTGGCCCAGGCGACTAGTTCACCCCTCCACTTT	CASSFLAQATSSPLHF
-	TRBV6-5	-	TRBJ1-5	TGTGCCAGCAGTTACGGGTCAGGGCCCAATCAGCCCCAGCATTTT	CASSYGSGPNQPQHF
-	TRBV7-9	few	TRBJ1-1	TGTGCCAGCAGTCCAGAAGCTTTCTTT	CASSPEAFF
TRBD2	TRBV6-1	-	TRBJ2-7	TGTGCCAGCAGACAGCGGGGATCCTACGAGCAGTACTTC	CASRQRGSYEQYF
TRBD1	TRBV6-5	-	TRBJ1-2	TGTGCCAGCAGTTACCTCCAGGGGGCCGGGGGTTATGGCTACACCTTC	CASSYLQGAGGYGYTF
-	TRBV29-1	few	TRBJ2-1	TGCAGCGTTGAAGATAAACACAGCTCCTACAATGAGCAGTTCTTC	CSVEDKHSSYNEQFF
-	TRBV20-1	-	TRBJ2-2	TGCAGTGCCCCGGTCACCGGGGAGCTGTTTTTT	CSAPVTGELFF
-	TRBV9	-	TRBJ1-4	TGTGCCAGCAGCCGGGGGACTAATGAAAAACTGTTTTTT	CASSRGTNEKLFF
-	TRBV15	-	TRBJ2-1	TGTGCCACCAGCAGCGGGACACCATGGGTTTGGTTCTTC	CATSSGTPWVWFF
TRBD1	TRBV5-8	-	TRBJ2-5	TGTGCCAGCAGCTTGCCTAGTGACAGGGTCTCGGGTGAGACCCAGTACTTC	CASSLPSDRVSGETQYF